This is a list of T cell receptor beta chains from one sample in a study of shared clonotypes between healthy human individuals. TCRdb's table, derived via immunoSEQ multiplex PCR, lists solely in-frame clones and lacks some. There are millions of clones in the sample; about 92% occur only once, and under 2% lies in the top ten. The sequenced sample consisted of naive CD8+ T cells from PBMCs. The receptors here all came from a man aged 18 to 29 in good health. Some clones in this sample may be carry-over from other donors' samples. The CDR3 runs from the conserved cysteine through the conserved F or W.

j_call v_call cdr3_aa
TRBJ1-5 TRBV10-3 CAIRSGTVDQPQHF
TRBJ2-2 TRBV6-1 CASSEYPTGGASGELFF
TRBJ2-3 TRBV9 CASSVGWGDSTDTQYF
TRBJ2-7 TRBV2 CASRAGTGSYEQYF
TRBJ2-4 TRBV4-1 CASSQEVGGREDIQYF
TRBJ2-3 TRBV11-3 CASSVSGRVADTQYF
TRBJ2-7 TRBV4-2 CASSYGTGGRGTYEQYF
TRBJ2-7 TRBV14 CASSQDLADSYEQYF
TRBJ1-5 TRBV19 CASSISWTVANQPQHF
TRBJ2-3 TRBV30 CAWSSTSASLDTQYF
TRBJ2-7 TRBV5-1 CASSLAGTGNYEQYF
TRBJ2-3 TRBV4-3 CASSQESGRGGTDTQYF
TRBJ2-1 TRBV11-2 CASSLGPGLLFFNEQFF
TRBJ1-2 TRBV7-9 CASSPRDSFNYGYTF
TRBJ2-1 TRBV4-1 CASSQGLSGFPNEQFF
TRBJ1-5 TRBV11-2 CASSIGGQPQHF
TRBJ1-2 TRBV4-1 CASSQERTRNRYGYTF
TRBJ2-5 TRBV5-1 CASSFPGLAGVLGETQYF
TRBJ2-1 TRBV9 CASSVAVTRPAVEQFF
TRBJ2-7 TRBV6-1 CASSGSGLGLYEQYF
TRBJ1-1 TRBV6-5 CAITQRGQLNTEAFF
TRBJ1-5 TRBV5-6 CASSLGVYQPQHF
TRBJ1-2 TRBV7-2 CASSLSYGTGENYGYTF
TRBJ2-7 TRBV28 CASSFGMSSSYEQYF
TRBJ2-7 TRBV27 CASSLGSTYEQYF
TRBJ2-2 TRBV15 CATNQDLNTGELFF
TRBJ2-1 TRBV9 CASSVGGLAAYNEQFF
TRBJ2-3 TRBV5-1 CASSWELGAVTSTDTQYF
TRBJ2-7 TRBV7-9 CASSTTGTGFYEQYF
TRBJ1-4 TRBV27 CASSPRGAPNEKLFF
TRBJ2-5 TRBV15 CATSRARQIQETQYF
TRBJ2-5 TRBV28 CASQGGQGLGETQYF
TRBJ2-2 TRBV28 CASLLEGAGTGELFF
TRBJ2-7 TRBV21-1 CASSDPRLAGYYEQYF
TRBJ2-1 TRBV4-3 CASSQTSGSGHEQFF
TRBJ2-1 TRBV12-5 CASGNRVGDEQFF
TRBJ2-7 TRBV27 CASSLSTSGHEQYF
TRBJ2-7 TRBV27 CASSRGTVTYEQYF
TRBJ1-2 TRBV7-9 CASSLWATNYGYTF
TRBJ2-5 TRBV9 CASSPTEGGTQYF
TRBJ2-7 TRBV19 CASSIREEPYEQYF
TRBJ2-7 TRBV7-9 CASSGPKYEQYF
TRBJ1-1 TRBV7-9 CASTQDPAFF
TRBJ2-7 TRBV28 CASSPIPGNDEQYF
TRBJ1-2 TRBV9 CASSVGDRGAGYTF
TRBJ2-3 TRBV27 CASSPRPFGTDTQYF
TRBJ2-2 TRBV28 CASRGQRVDTGELFF
TRBJ1-1 TRBV5-1 CASSLGGQRTEAFF
TRBJ1-2 TRBV7-9 CASSFQRPKPSSGYTF
TRBJ2-3 TRBV27 CASSLTGGPYGTDTQYF
TRBJ2-7 TRBV11-2 CASSSYGHQKPYEQYF
TRBJ2-7 TRBV20-1 CSAPTVYEQYF
TRBJ2-1 TRBV27 CASSPDRELYNEQFF
TRBJ1-1 TRBV28 CASSLLRNTEAFF
TRBJ2-7 TRBV7-7 CASSSGTGDEQYF
TRBJ1-1 TRBV6-5 CASSYDRGMNTEAFF
TRBJ1-4 TRBV19 CAALRDRDQKLFF